Below, one TCR beta chain is given with its context. The antigen is unknown. Trimming stripped 5 bases from V and 6 bases from J, with 18 bases between. Germline CDR1 is SGHAT and CDR2 is FQNNGV. The CDR3 is 15 amino acids. The data were obtained in a study of memory CD4+ T cells and cytomegalovirus serostatus. Findings and limits, study-wide: Each of 67 CMV-associated TCRbeta sequences occurred in one to five individuals.

The sort gate was single viable CD3+CD4+CD8-CD45RO+ cells for memory CD4+ T cells. Clones were sequenced by immunoSEQ multiplex PCR, and TCRdb holds only the in-frame ones, with some missing. The sample gives 35,000 to 40,000 clones, less than 80% of which show up once; roughly 5.7% is in the top ten. The sequencing input was memory CD4+ T cells from blood. The sequence derives from an adult in good health and CMV-seropositive. The V gene is TRBV11-2, the J gene TRBJ2-3; TRBD2 is a possible D gene (5 bases). CDR3 residues: CASSLKGPPGDTQYF. The CDR3 nucleotides read TGTGCCAGCAGCCTCAAGGGCCCCCCGGGGGATACGCAGTATTTT.